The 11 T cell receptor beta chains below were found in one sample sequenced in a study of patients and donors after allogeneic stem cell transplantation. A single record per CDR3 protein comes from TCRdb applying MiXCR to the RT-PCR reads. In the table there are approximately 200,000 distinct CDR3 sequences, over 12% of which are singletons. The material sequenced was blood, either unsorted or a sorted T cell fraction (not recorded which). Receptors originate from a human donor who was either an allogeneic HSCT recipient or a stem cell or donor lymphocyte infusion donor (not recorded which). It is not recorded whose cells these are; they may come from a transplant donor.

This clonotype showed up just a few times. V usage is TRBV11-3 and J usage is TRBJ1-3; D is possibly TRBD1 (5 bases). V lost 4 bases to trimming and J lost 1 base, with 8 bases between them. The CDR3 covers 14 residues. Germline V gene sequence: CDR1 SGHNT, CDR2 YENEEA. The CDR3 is CASSYGTSGNTIYF. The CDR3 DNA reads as TGTGCCAGCAGCTACGGGACGTCTGGAAACACCATATATTTT. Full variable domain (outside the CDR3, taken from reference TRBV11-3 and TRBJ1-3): EAGVVQSPRYKIIEKKQPVAFWCNPISGHNTLYWYLQNLGQGPELLIRYENEEAVDDSQLPKDRFSAERLKGVDSTLKIQPAELGDSAVYLCASSYGTSGNTIYFGEGSWLTVV.

CDR3 sequence reads: CASSLALEGGVSTDTQYF. In DNA, the CDR3 is TGCGCCAGCAGCTTGGCACTAGAGGGAGGGGTGAGCACAGATACGCAGTATTTT. The V call is TRBV5-1, the J call TRBJ2-3, with 7 positions matching TRBD2. Germline loops: CDR1 SGHRS, CDR2 YFSETQ. V lost 0 bases and J lost 0; bases outside the gene matches: 10. The CDR3 runs 18 residues.

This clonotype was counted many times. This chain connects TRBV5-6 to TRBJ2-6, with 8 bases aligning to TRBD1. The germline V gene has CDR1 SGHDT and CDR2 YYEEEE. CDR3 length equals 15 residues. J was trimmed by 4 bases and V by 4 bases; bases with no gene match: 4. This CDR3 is CASSQGARGANVLTF. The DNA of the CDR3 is TGTGCCAGCAGCCAGGGGGCCAGGGGGGCCAACGTCCTGACTTTC.

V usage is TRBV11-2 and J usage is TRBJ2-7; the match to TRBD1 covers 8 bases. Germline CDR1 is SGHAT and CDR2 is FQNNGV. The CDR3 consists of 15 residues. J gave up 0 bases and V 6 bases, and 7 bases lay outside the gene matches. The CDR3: CASSPSGGDSYEQYF. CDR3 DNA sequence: TGTGCCAGCAGTCCCTCAGGGGGCGACTCCTACGAGCAGTACTTC.

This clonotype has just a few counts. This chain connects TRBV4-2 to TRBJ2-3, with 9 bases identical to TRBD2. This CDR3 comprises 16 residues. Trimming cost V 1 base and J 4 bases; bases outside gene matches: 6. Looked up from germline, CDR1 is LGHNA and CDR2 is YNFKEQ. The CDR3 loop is CASSQVGGGGPDTQYF. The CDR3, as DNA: TGTGCCAGCAGCCAAGTGGGCGGGGGGGGCCCAGATACGCAGTATTTT.

CDR3 sequence: CASTAGYNEQFF. In nucleotides, the CDR3 is TGCGCCAGCACCGCGGGATACAATGAGCAGTTCTTC. The chain couples TRBV5-1 to TRBJ2-1; maybe TRBD2 (6 bases). The CDR3 is 12 amino acids. Trimming took 6 bases from V and 4 from J, leaving 8 bases between them. Germline V gene sequence: CDR1 SGHRS, CDR2 YFSETQ.

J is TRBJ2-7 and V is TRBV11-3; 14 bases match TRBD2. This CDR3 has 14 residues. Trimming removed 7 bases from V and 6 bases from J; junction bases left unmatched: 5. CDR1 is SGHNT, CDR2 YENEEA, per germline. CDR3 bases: TGTGCCAGCACCACAGGACTAGCGGGAGGCGAGCAGTACTTC. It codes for CASTTGLAGGEQYF.

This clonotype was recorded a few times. CDR3 in amino acids: CSARDSTKASPVVATQYF. Here the CDR3 DNA reads TGCAGTGCTAGAGATTCGACTAAAGCTAGCCCGGTCGTTGCCACGCAGTATTTT. The rearrangement joins TRBV20-1 to TRBJ2-3; maybe TRBD2 (5 bases). Trimming shortened V by 0 bases and J by 9 bases, and 28 bases separated the two germline ends. The CDR3 is 18 residues long. Germline V gene lookup returns CDR1 DFQATT and CDR2 SNEGSKA (reference sequence).

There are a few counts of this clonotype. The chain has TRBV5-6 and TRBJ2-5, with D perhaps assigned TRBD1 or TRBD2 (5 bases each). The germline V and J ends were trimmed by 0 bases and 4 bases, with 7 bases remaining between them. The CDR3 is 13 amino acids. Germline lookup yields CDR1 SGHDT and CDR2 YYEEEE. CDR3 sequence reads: CASSLAGTETQYF. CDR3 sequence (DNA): TGTGCCAGCAGCTTGGCGGGGACAGAGACCCAGTACTTC.

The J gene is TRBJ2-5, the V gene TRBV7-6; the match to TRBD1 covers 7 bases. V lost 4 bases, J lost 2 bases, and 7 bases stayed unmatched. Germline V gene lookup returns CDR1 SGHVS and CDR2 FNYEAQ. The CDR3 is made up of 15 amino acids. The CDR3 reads CASSSTGTRQETQYF. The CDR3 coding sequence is TGTGCCAGCAGCTCGACAGGGACCAGGCAAGAGACCCAGTACTTC.

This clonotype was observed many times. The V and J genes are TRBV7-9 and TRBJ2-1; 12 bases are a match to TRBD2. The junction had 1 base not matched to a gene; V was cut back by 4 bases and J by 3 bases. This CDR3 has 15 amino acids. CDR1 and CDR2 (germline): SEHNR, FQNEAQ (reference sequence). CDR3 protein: CASSSLAGGYNEQFF. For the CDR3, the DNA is TGTGCCAGCAGCTCACTAGCGGGGGGCTACAATGAGCAGTTCTTC.